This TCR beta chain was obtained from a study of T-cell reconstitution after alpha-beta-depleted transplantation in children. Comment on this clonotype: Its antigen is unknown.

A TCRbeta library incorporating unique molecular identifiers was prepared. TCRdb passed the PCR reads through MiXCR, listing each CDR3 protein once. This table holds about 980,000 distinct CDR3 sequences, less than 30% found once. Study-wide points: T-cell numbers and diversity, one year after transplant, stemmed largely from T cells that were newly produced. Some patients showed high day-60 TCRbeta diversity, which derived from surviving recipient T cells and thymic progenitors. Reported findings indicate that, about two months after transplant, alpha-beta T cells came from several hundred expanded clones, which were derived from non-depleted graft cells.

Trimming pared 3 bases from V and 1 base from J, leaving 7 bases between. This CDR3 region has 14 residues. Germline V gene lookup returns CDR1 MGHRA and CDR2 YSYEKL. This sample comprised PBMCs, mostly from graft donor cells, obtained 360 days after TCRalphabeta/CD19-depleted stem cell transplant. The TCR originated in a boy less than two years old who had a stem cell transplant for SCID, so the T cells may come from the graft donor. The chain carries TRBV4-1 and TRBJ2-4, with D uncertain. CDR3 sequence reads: CASSHNGAKNIQYF. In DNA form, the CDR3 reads TGCGCCAGCAGCCACAACGGTGCCAAAAACATTCAGTACTTC.